The 4 T cell receptor beta chains reported below all come from one sample, sequenced in a study of cytomegalovirus exposure and HLA in healthy donors. This table comes from immunoSEQ multiplex PCR, and its TCRdb copy is limited to in-frame clones, with some not included. Of some 56,000 clones listed, around nine tenths are singletons. The sequencing sample was made of PBMCs. The receptors were sampled from a man aged 18 to 35 in good health and CMV-seronegative.

This clone was detected only once. Other DNA sequences in the same sample also yield this CDR3. The chain recombines TRBV5-6 with TRBJ2-3, with a possible D match to TRBD1 (5 bases). This CDR3 comprises 15 residues. Per the germline V gene, CDR1 is SGHDT and CDR2 is YYEEEE. V lost 0 bases and J 3 bases, leaving 11 bases between the germline ends. The CDR3 loop reads CASSLEGQGTDTQYF. CDR3 DNA: TGTGCCAGCAGCTTGGAGGGGCAGGGTACAGATACGCAGTATTTT. Supplemented by reference TRBV5-6 and TRBJ2-3, the full variable domain reads DAGVTQSPTHLIKTRGQQVTLRCSPKSGHDTVSWYQQALGQGPQFIFQYYEEEERQRGNFPDRFSGHQFPNYSSELNVNALLLGDSALYLCASSLEGQGTDTQYFGPGTRLTVL.

V usage is TRBV28 and J usage is TRBJ2-7, with TRBD2 as a possible D gene (5 bases). V lost 5 bases, J lost 4 bases, and 12 bases lay in between. Per germline, CDR1 MDHEN and CDR2 SYDVKM. This CDR3 comprises 13 residues. CDR3 sequence: CASSPGWTYEQYF. The CDR3, as DNA: TGTGCCAGCAGTCCGGGGTGGACGTACGAGCAGTACTTC.

The V gene is TRBV18, the J gene TRBJ2-1; 7 bases are a match to TRBD2. This CDR3 is built from 15 residues. V trimming: 3 bases; J trimming: 0 bases; junction bases outside the gene matches: 2. CDR1 is KGHSH, CDR2 LQKENI, per germline. CDR3 residues: CASSPRTSSYNEQFF. The DNA of the CDR3 is TGTGCCAGCTCACCCCGGACTAGCTCCTACAATGAGCAGTTCTTC.

This chain links TRBV5-5 with TRBJ2-7, with 9 positions matching TRBD2. The CDR3 runs 15 residues. CDR1 and CDR2 from the germline V gene are SGHKS and YYEKEE (reference sequence). Trimming cost V 0 bases and J 2 bases; bases outside gene matches: 3. This CDR3 is CASSLVAGGPYEQYF. CDR3 DNA sequence: TGTGCCAGCAGCTTGGTGGCGGGAGGGCCCTACGAGCAGTACTTC.